This TCR beta chain was found in a study of T cell responses to AZD1222 COVID-19 vaccine. Using immunoSEQ multiplex PCR, the repertoire was profiled, and TCRdb retains in-frame clones only, with some absent. The data contain more than 95,000 clones, approximately 93% of them singletons. The study, taken as a whole, reports: In all cases, repertoires were sampled only after the peak T cell response. Seropositive status at baseline applied to only six AZD1222 recipients.

This CDR3 has 14 residues. Trimming removed 3 bases from V and 5 bases from J, with 10 bases in between. Germline lookup yields CDR1 LNHNV and CDR2 YYDKDF (reference sequence). Concerning this clone: Its specificity is unknown.

The clonotype comes from an adult in good health. The sequencing here drew on peripheral blood, taken on day 0 of AZD1222 vaccination. This chain joins TRBV15 and TRBJ1-4; perhaps TRBD1 as D (6 bases). In DNA, the CDR3 is TGTGCCACCAGCAGGGGAACAGGGAATGAAAAACTGTTTTTT. Its protein product is CATSRGTGNEKLFF. Looking up the rest from reference TRBV15 and TRBJ1-4 gives the full variable domain: DAMVIQNPRYQVTQFGKPVTLSCSQTLNHNVMYWYQQKSSQAPKLLFHYYDKDFNNEADTPDNFQSRRPNTSFCFLDIRSPGLGDTAMYLCATSRGTGNEKLFFGSGTQLSVL.